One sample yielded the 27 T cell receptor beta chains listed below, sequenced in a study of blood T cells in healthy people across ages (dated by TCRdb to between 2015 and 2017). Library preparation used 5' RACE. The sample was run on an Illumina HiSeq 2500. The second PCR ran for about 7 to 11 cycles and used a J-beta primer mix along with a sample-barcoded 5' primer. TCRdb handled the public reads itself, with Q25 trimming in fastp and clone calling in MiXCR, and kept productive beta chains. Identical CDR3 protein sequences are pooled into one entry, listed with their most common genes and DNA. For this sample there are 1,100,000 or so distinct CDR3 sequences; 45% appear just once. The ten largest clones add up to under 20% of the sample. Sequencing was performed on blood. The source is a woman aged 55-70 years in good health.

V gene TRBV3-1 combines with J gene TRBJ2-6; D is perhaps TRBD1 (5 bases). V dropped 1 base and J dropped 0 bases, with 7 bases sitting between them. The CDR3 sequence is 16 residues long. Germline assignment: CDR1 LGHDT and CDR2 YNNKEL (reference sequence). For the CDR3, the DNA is TGTGCCAGCAGCCAAGCAGGGATCTCTGGGGCCAACGTCCTGACTTTC. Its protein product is CASSQAGISGANVLTF. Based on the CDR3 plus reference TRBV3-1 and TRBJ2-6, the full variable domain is DTAVSQTPKYLVTQMGNDKSIKCEQNLGHDTMYWYKQDSKKFLKIMFSYNNKELIINETVPNRFSPKSPDKAHLNLHINSLELGDSAVYFCASSQAGISGANVLTFGAGSRLTVL.

The CDR3 coding sequence is TGTGCCAGCCAGAGAGGGAGCAATGAGCAGTTCTTC. Translation gives CASQRGSNEQFF. V usage is TRBV27 and J usage is TRBJ2-1; possibly TRBD2 for D (5 bases). Looked up from germline, CDR1 is MNHEY and CDR2 is SMNVEV (reference sequence). The V and J ends lost 8 bases and 6 bases respectively, with 11 bases between them. CDR3 length: 12 residues.

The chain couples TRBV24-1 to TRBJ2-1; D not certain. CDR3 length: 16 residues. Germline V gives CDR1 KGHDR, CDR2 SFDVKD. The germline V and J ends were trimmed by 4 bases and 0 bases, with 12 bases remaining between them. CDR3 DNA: TGTGCCACCAGTGACTCGGACGGTAGCTCCTACAATGAGCAGTTCTTC. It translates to CATSDSDGSSYNEQFF.

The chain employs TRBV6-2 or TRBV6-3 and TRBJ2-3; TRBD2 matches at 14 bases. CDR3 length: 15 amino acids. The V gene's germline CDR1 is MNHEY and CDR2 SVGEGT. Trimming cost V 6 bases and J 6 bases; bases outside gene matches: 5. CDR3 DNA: TGTGCCAGCAGCAGACTAGCGGGAGGGCATGATACGCAGTATTTT. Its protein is CASSRLAGGHDTQYF.

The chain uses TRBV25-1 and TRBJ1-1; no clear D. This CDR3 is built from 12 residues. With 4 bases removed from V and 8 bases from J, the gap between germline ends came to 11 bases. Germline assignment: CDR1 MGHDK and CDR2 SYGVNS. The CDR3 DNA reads TGTGCCAGCAGTGTTGGAGGGCCCGAAGCTTTCTTT. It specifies CASSVGGPEAFF.

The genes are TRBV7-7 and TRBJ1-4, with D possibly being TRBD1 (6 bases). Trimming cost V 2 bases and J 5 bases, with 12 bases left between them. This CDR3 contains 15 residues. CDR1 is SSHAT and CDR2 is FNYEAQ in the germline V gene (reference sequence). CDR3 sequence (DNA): TGTGCCAGCAGCTTACAGACAGGCTCGAATGAAAAACTGTTTTTT. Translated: CASSLQTGSNEKLFF.

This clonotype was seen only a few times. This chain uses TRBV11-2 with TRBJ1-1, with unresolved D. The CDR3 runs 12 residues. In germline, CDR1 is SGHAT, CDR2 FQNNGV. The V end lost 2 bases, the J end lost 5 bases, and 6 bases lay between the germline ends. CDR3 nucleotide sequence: TGTGCCAGCAGCTTAAGTTTAACTGAAGCTTTCTTT. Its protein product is CASSLSLTEAFF.

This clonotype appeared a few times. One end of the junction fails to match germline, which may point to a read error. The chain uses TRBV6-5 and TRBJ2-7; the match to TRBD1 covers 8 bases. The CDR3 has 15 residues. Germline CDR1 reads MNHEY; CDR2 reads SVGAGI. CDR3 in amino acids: CASSYSRDRSYEQYF. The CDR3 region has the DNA TGTGCTAGCAGTTACTCTCGGGACAGGTCCTACGAGCAGTACTTC.

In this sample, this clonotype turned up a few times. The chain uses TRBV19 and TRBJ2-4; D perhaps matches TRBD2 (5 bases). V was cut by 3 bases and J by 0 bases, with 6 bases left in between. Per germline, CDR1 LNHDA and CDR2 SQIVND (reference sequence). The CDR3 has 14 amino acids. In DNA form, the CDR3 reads TGTGCCAGTAGTATCGGACTAGCCAAAAACATTCAGTACTTC. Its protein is CASSIGLAKNIQYF.

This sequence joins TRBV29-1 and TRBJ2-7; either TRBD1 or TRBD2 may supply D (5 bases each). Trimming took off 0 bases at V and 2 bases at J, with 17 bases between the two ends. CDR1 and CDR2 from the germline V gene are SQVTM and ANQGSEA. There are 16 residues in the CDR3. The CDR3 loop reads CSVEDPLGTNTYEQYF. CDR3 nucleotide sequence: TGCAGCGTTGAAGATCCGTTGGGGACCAATACCTACGAGCAGTACTTC.

CDR3 nucleotide sequence: TGTGCCACCAGCACCACACACAGGGGCACTGAAGCTTTCTTT. Amino acid sequence: CATSTTHRGTEAFF. The chain uses TRBV15 and TRBJ1-1; 7 bases match TRBD1. The CDR3 is 14 residues long. Germline V CDR1 and CDR2: LNHNV, YYDKDF (reference sequence). V dropped 4 bases and J dropped 4; count of bases not matched to a gene: 6.

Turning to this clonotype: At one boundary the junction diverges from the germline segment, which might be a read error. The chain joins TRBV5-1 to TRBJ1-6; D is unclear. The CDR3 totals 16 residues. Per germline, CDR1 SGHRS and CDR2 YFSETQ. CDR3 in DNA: TGCGCCAGTAGCTTGGAACCAGGACTACCGCTTTCACCCCTCCACTTT. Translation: CASSLEPGLPLSPLHF.

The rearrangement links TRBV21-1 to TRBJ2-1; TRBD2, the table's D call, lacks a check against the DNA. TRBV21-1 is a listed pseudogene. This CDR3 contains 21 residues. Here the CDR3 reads CASSRRLAGGPNDPPNNEQFF. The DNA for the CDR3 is TGTGCCAGCAGCCGTCGACTAGCGGGAGGGCCAAACGACCCTCCAAACAATGAGCAGTTCTTC.

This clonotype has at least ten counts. In nucleotides, the CDR3 is TGCGCCAGCAGCCGACAGGACTCCTACGAGCAGTACTTC. It codes for CASSRQDSYEQYF. The genes are TRBV4-1 and TRBJ2-7, with D possibly being TRBD1 (6 bases). The CDR3 runs to 13 residues. V lost 4 bases to trimming and J lost 0 bases, with 7 bases between them. The V gene's germline CDR1 is MGHRA and CDR2 YSYEKL.

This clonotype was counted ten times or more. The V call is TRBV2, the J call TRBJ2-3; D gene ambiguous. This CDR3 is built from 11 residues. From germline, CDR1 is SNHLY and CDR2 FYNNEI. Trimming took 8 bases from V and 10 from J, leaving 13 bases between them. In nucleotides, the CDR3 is TGTGCCAGCTTAAGAAGCCGTGCGCAGTATTTT. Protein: CASLRSRAQYF.

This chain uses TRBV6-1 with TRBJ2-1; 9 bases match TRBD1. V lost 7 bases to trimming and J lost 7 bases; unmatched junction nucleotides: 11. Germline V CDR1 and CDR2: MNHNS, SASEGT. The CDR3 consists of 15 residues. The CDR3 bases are TGTGCCAGCATCCTGACGGGACAGGGAACAAATGAGCAGTTCTTC. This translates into CASILTGQGTNEQFF.

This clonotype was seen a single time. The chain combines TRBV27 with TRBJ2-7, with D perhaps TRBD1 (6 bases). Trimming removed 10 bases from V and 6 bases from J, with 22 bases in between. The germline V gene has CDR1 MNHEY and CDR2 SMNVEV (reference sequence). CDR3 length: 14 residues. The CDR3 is CATKVQGRGSEQYF. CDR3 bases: TGTGCCACCAAAGTACAGGGTCGGGGCTCCGAGCAGTACTTC.

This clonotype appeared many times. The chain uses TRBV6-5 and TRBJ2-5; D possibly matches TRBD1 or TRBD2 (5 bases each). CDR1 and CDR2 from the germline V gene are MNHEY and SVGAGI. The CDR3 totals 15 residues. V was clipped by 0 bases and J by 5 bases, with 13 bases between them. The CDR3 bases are TGTGCCAGCAGTTACTCGATCCCGGGGCTCGAGACCCAGTACTTC. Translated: CASSYSIPGLETQYF.

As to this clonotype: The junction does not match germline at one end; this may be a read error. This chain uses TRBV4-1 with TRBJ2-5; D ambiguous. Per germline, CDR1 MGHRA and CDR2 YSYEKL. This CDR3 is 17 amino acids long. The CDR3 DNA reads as TGCGCCTGCAGCCAAGATAGGGATAGCTCCTACCAAGAGACCCAGTACTTC. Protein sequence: CACSQDRDSSYQETQYF.

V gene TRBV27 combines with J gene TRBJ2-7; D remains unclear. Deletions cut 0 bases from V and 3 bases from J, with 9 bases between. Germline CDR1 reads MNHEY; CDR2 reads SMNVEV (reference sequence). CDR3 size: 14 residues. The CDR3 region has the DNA TGTGCCAGCAGTTTATCGGCAGCATTCTACGAGCAGTACTTC. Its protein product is CASSLSAAFYEQYF.

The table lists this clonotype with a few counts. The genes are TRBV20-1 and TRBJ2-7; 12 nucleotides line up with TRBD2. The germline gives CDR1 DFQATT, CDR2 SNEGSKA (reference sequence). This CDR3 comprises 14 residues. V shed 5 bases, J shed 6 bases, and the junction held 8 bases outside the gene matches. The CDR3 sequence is CSAGRLAGDAEQYF. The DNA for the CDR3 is TGCAGTGCTGGAAGACTAGCGGGAGATGCCGAGCAGTACTTC.

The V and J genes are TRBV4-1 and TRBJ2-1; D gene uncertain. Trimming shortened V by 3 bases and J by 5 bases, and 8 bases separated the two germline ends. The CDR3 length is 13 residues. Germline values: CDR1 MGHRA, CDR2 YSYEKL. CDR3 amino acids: CASSHGAHNEQFF. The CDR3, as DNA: TGCGCCAGCAGCCACGGCGCCCACAATGAGCAGTTCTTC.

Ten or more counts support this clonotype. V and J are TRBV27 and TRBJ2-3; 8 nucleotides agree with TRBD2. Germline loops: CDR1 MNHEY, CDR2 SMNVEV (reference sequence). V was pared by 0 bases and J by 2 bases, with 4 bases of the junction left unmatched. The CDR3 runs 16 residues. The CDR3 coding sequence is TGTGCCAGCAGTTTATCGGTAGCGGGATCCACAGATACGCAGTATTTT. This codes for CASSLSVAGSTDTQYF.

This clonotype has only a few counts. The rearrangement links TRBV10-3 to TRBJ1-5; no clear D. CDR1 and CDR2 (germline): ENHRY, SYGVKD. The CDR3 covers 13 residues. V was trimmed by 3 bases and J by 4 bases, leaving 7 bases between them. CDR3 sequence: CAISEQINQPQHF. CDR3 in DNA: TGTGCCATCAGTGAACAGATTAATCAGCCCCAGCATTTT.

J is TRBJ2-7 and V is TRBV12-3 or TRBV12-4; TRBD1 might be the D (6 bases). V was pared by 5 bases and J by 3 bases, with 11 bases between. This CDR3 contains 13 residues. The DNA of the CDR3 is TGTGCCAGCAGTCCCGACAGGCTCTACGAGCAGTACTTC. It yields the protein CASSPDRLYEQYF.

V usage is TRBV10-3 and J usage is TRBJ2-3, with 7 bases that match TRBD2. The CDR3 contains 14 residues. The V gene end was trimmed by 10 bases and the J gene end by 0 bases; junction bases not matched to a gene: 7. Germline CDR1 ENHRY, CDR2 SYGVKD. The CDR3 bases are TGTGCCACCGACGATAGCGGGAGCACAGATACGCAGTATTTT. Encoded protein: CATDDSGSTDTQYF.

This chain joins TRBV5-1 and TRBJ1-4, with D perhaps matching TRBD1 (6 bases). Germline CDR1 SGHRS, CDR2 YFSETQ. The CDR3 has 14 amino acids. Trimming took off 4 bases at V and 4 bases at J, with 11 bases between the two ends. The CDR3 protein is CASSPGHSNEKLFF. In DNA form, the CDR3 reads TGCGCCAGCAGCCCGGGACACAGTAATGAAAAACTGTTTTTT.